This T cell receptor (beta chain) was profiled in a study of blood T cell repertoires in COVID-19. With V trimmed by 2 bases and J by 0 bases, 5 bases remained unmatched. Germline-derived CDR1 and CDR2 are KGHSH and LQKENI. This CDR3 region has 16 residues. The repertoire was sequenced with immunoSEQ multiplex PCR; TCRdb's copy has only in-frame clones and lacks some. The top ten hold 7% to 8.5% of the sample, which has a few hundred thousand clones, more than 75% seen once. The sequence was obtained from a man aged 25-45 years in a cohort exposed to, infected with or recovered from COVID-19 (not recorded which). The sample was PBMCs or T cells enriched from blood (not recorded which). The V gene is TRBV18, the J gene TRBJ1-1; 8 nucleotides agree with TRBD1. CDR3 residues: CASSPLWTGLNTEAFF. The CDR3 DNA sequence: TGTGCCAGCTCACCATTATGGACAGGGTTGAACACTGAAGCTTTCTTT.